A single TCR beta chain is shown here with its context. The target antigen is unknown. Since no conserved phenylalanine or tryptophan closes the CDR3, a read error is the likely cause. This sample was taken from a study of Graves' ophthalmopathy and Graves' hyperthyroidism. Regarding the study as a whole: Thyroid clonotypes that were expanded above 0.001 frequency mostly also appeared in blood.

V shed 4 bases and J shed 7 bases, with 17 bases lying between them. Germline V gene lookup returns CDR1 ENHRY and CDR2 SYGVKD. This CDR3 has 15 amino acids. Amplified TCR beta CDR3 regions were obtained using RNA transcripts as template. First-round RT-PCR relied on HTBI primers, and a second-round multiplex PCR came next. TCRdb re-called the multiplex PCR reads with MiXCR, one entry per CDR3 protein. The repertoire holds around 1.1 million distinct CDR3 sequences, with 36% as singletons. Sequencing was performed on peripheral blood or thyroid tissue (not recorded which). The receptor's source is an adult man with Graves' hyperthyroidism. V and J are TRBV10-3 and TRBJ2-1; D may be TRBD1 or TRBD2 (5 bases each). This chain's CDR3 is CAISARSGTKNEQFC. In DNA, the CDR3 is TGTGCCATCAGTGCGCGGAGTGGGACCAAAAATGAGCAGTTCTGC.